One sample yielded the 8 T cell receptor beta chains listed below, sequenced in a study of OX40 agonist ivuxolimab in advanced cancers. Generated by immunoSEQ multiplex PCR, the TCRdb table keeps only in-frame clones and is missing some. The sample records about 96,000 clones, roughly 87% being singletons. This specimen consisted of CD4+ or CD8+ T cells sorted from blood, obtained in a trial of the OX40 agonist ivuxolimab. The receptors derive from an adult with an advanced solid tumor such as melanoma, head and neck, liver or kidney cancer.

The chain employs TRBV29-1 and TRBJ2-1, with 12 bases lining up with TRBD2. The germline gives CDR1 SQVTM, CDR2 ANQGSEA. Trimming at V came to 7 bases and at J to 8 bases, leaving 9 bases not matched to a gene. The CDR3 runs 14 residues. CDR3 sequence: CSGTTSGSSDEQFF. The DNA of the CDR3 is TGCAGCGGCACGACTAGCGGGAGTTCGGATGAGCAGTTCTTC.

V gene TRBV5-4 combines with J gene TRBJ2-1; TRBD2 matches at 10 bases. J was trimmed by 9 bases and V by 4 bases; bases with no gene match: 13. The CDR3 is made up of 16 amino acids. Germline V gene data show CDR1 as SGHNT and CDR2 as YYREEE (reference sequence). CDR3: CASSLALAGENGEQFF. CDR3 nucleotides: TGTGCCAGCAGCCTAGCCCTAGCGGGGGAAAACGGTGAGCAGTTCTTC.

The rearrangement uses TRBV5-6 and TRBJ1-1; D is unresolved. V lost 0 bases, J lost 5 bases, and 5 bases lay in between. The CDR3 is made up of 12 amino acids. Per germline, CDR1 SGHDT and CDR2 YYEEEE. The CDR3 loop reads CASSLVATEAFF. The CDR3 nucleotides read TGTGCCAGCAGCTTGGTCGCGACTGAAGCTTTCTTT.

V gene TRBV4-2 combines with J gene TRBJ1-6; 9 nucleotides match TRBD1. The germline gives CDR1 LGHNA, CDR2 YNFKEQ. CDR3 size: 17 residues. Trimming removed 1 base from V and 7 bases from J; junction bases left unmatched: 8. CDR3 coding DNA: TGTGCCAGCAGCCAAGCTACGGGGACAGGGCGCAATTCACCCCTCCACTTT. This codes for CASSQATGTGRNSPLHF.

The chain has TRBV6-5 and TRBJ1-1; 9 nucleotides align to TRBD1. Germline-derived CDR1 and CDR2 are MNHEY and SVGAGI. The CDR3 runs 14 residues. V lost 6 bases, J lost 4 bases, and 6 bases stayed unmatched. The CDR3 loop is CASSHRGLGTEAFF. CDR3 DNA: TGTGCCAGCAGCCACAGGGGGCTGGGCACTGAAGCTTTCTTT.

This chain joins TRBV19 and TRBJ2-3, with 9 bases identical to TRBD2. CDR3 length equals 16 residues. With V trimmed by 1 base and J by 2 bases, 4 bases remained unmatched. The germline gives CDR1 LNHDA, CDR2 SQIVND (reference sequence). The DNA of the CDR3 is TGTGCCAGTAGTATAGGCCTAGCGGGGCCCACAGATACGCAGTATTTT. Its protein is CASSIGLAGPTDTQYF. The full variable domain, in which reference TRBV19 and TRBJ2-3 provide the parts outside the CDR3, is DGGITQSPKYLFRKEGQNVTLSCEQNLNHDAMYWYRQDPGQGLRLIYYSQIVNDFQKGDIAEGYSVSREKKESFPLTVTSAQKNPTAFYLCASSIGLAGPTDTQYFGPGTRLTVL.

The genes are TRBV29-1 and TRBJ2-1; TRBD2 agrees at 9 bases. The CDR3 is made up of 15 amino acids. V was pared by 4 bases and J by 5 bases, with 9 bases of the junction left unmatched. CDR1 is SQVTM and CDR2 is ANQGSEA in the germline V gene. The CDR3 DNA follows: TGCAGCGTTGCACGGGCGGGAGGGCAGAACAATGAGCAGTTCTTC. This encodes CSVARAGGQNNEQFF.

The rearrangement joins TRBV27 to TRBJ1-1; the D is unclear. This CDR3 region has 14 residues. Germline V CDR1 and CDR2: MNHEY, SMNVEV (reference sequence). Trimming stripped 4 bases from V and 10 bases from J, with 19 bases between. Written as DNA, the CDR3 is TGTGCCAGCAGTTCGCCAGTTTCGGGGTTCGTAGCTTTCTTT. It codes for CASSSPVSGFVAFF.